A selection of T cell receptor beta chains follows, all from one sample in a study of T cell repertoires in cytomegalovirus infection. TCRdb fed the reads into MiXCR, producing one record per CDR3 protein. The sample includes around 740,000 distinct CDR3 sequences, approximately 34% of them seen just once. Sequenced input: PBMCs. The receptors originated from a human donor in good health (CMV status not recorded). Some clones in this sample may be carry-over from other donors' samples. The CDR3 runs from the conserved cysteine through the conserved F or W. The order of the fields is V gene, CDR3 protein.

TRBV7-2,CARSLVGTANQPQHF
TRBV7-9,CASSPGQGKVQPQHF
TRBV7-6,CASSLAGQVYNEQFF
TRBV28,CASQTVRGLGETQYF
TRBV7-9,CASSLYSTNEKLFF
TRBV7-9,CASSPENRGLTEAFF
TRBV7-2,CASSLWGTPNTEAFF
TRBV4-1,CASSQGIARGENQPQHF
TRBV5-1,CASSLPTWTGGSGYTF
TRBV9,CASSETVQGRKGSPLHF
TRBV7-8,CASSLDPWTSGRPQETQYF
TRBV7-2,CASSLGQAYSHTF
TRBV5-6,CASSWKWGDFTTDTQYF
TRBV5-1,CASSLDPGVRGNTIYF
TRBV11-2,CASSLNRGSAYNSPLHF
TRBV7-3,CASSLNGGAREQFF
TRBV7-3,CASSLSGGGPNEQFF
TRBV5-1,CASRTGQTIQETQYF
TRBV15,CATSHLGDRGTDTQYF
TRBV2,CASSWGGSYNEQFF
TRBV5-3,CASSSWGTSYEQYF
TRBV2,CASSERTGPFGELFF
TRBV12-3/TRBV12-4,CASSFRDRINQPQHF
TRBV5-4,CASSGGSAKNIQYF
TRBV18,CASSPPNGGTDTQYF
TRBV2,CASSGQGAGDNEQFF
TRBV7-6,CASSLSQINEQYF
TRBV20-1,CSARGLAGGVETQYF
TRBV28,CASSLQAGSTEAFF
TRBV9,CASSVDDLVGGRAGYGYTF
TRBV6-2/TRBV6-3,CASTLWGVHEQYF
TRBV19,CASTLRDADTQYF
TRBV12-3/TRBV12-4,CASSPRRAGLSYEQYF